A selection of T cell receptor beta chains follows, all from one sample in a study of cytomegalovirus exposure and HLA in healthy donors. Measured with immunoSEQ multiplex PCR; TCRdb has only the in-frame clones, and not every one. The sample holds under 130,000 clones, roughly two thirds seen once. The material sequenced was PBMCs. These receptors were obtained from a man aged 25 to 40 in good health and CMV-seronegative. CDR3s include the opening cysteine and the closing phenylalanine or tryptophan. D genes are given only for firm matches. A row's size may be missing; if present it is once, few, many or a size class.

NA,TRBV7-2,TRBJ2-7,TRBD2,CASSLLAGGPGHEQYF,TGTGCCAGCAGCCTACTAGCGGGAGGGCCCGGCCACGAGCAGTACTTC
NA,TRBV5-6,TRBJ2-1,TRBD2,CASSLAGTSGSNEQFF,TGTGCCAGCAGCTTGGCCGGGACTAGCGGGAGTAATGAGCAGTTCTTC
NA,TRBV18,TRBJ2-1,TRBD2,CASSPPRLADNEQFF,TGTGCCAGCTCACCACCGAGACTAGCGGACAATGAGCAGTTCTTC
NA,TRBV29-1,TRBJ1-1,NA,CSVAEGTNTEAFF,TGCAGCGTTGCGGAGGGGACGAACACTGAAGCTTTCTTT
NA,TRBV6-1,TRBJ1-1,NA,CASSGRTAMNTEAFF,TGTGCCAGCAGTGGTCGGACAGCGATGAACACTGAAGCTTTCTTT
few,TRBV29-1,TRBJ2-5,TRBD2,CSVVAGTSRTQYF,TGCAGCGTTGTAGCGGGGACCTCAAGGACCCAGTACTTC
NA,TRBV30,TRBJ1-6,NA,CAWSASALYNSPLHF,TGTGCCTGGAGTGCCTCTGCGCTCTACAATTCACCCCTCCACTTT
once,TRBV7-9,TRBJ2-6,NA,CASSLGQGSGANVLTF,TGTGCCAGCAGCTTAGGTCAGGGATCTGGGGCCAACGTCCTGACTTTC
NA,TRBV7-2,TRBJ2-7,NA,CASSPRGDEQYF,TGTGCCAGCAGCCCTCGGGGAGACGAGCAGTACTTC
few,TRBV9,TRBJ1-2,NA,CASSVSRAPYGYTF,TGTGCCAGCAGCGTCTCGAGGGCCCCTTATGGCTACACCTTC
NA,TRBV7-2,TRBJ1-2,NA,CASSPSFRQRDYGYTF,TGTGCCAGCAGCCCCTCCTTCAGGCAGAGGGACTATGGCTACACCTTC
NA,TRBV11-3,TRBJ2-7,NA,CASSLDTLSVRIGNEQYF,TGTGCCAGCAGCTTAGATACGCTAAGCGTGAGAATCGGGAACGAGCAGTACTTC